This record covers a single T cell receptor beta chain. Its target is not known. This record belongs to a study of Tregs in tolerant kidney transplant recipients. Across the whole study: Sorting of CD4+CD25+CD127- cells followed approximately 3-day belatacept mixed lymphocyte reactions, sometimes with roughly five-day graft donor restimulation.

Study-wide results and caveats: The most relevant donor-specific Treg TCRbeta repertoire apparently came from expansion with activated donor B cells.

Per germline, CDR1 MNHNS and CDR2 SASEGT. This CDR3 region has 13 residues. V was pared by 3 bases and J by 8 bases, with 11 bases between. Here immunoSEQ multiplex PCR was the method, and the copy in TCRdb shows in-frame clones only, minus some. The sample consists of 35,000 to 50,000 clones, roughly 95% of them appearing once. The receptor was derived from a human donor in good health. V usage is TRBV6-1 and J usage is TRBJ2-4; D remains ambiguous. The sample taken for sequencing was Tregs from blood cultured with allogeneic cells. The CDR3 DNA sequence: TGTGCCAGCAGTGAGCCGCTGGTAGACATTCAGTACTTC. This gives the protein CASSEPLVDIQYF.